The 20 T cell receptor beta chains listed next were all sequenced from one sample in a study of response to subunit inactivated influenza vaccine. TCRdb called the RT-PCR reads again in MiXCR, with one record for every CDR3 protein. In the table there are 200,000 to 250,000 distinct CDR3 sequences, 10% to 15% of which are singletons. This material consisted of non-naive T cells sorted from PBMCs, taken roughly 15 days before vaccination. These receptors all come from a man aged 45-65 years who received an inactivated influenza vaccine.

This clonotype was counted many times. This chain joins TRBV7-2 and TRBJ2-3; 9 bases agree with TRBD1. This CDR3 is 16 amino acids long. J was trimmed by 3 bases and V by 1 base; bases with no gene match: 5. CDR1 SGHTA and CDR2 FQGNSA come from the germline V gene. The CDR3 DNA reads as TGTGCCAGCAGCTTAGGGCTGACAGGGGGGACAGATACGCAGTATTTT. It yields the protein CASSLGLTGGTDTQYF.

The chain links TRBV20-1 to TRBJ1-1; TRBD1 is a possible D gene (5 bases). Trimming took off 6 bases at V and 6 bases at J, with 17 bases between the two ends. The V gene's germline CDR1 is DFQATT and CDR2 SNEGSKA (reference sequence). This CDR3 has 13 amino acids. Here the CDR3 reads CSAQNGAIPEAFF. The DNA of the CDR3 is TGCAGTGCACAGAATGGGGCTATCCCTGAAGCTTTCTTT.

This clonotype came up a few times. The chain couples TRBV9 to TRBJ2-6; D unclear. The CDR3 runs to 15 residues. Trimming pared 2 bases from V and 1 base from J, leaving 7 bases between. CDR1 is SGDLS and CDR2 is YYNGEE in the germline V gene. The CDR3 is CASSVGLSGANVLTF. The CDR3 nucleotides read TGTGCCAGCAGCGTGGGCCTTTCTGGGGCCAACGTCCTGACTTTC.

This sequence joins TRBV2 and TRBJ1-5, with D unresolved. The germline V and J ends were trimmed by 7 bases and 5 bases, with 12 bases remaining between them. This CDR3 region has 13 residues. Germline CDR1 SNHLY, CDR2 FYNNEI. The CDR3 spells CASTPWMDQPQHF. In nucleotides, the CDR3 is TGTGCCAGCACCCCTTGGATGGATCAGCCCCAGCATTTT.

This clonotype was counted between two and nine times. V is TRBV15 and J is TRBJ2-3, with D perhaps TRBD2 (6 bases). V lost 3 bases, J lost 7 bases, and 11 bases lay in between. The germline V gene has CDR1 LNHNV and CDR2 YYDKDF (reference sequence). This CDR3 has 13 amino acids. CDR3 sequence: CATSRRDLYTQYF. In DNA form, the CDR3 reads TGTGCCACCAGCAGGCGGGACTTATATACGCAGTATTTT.

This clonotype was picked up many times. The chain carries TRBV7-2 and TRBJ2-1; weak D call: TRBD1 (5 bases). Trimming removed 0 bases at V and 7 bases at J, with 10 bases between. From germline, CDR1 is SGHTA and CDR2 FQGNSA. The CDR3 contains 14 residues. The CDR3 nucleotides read TGTGCCAGCAGCTTAGCGGCAGGGCTGAATGAGCAGTTCTTC. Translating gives CASSLAAGLNEQFF.

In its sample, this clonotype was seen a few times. This CDR3 reads CASSRLTVLGELFF. CDR3 coding DNA: TGTGCCAGCAGCCGCCTGACAGTACTCGGGGAGCTGTTTTTT. This rearrangement joins TRBV6-2 or TRBV6-3 to TRBJ2-2, with a possible D match to TRBD1 (5 bases). Germline CDR1 reads MNHEY; CDR2 reads SVGEGT. V lost 6 bases to trimming and J lost 7 bases, with 15 bases between them. The CDR3 has 14 residues.

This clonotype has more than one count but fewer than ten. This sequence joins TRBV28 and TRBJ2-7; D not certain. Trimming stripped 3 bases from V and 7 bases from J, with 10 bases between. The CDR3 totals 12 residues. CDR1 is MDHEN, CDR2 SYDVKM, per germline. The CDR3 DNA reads TGTGCCAGCAGTTTGGGTAGGCGGGAGCAGTACTTC. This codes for CASSLGRREQYF.

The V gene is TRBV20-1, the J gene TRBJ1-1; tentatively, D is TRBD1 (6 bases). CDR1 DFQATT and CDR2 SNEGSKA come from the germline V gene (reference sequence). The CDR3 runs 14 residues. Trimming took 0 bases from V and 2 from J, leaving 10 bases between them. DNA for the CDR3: TGCAGTGCTAGAGAGGGGACACCCAACACTGAAGCTTTCTTT. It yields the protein CSAREGTPNTEAFF.

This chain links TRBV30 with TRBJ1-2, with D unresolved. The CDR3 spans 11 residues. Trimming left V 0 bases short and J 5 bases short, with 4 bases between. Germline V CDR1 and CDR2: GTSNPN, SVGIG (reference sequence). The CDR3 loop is CAWSVGYGYTF. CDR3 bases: TGTGCCTGGAGTGTGGGTTATGGCTACACCTTC. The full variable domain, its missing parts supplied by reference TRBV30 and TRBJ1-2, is SQTIHQWPATLVQPVGSPLSLECTVEGTSNPNLYWYRQAAGRGLQLLFYSVGIGQISSEVPQNLSASRPQDRQFILSSKKLLLSDSGFYLCAWSVGYGYTFGSGTRLTVV.

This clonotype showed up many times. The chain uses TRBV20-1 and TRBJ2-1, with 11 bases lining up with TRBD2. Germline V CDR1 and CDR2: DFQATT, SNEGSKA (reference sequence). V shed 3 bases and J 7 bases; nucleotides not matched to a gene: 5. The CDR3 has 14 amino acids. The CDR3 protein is CSARDSGRGNEQFF. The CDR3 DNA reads TGCAGTGCTAGGGATAGCGGGAGGGGGAATGAGCAGTTCTTC.

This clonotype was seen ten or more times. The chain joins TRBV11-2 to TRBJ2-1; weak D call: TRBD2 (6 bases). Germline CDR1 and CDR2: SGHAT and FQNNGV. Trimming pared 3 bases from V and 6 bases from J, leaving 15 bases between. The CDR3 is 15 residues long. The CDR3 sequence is CASSFRAGPTNEQFF. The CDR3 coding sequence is TGTGCCAGCAGCTTCAGGGCGGGACCTACCAATGAGCAGTTCTTC.

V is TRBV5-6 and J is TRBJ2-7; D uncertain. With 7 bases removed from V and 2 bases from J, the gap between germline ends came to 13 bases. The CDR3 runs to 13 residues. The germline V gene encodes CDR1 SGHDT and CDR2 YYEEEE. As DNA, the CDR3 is TGTGCCAGCGGCCCCGAGCTCCCCTACGAGCAGTACTTC. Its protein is CASGPELPYEQYF.

This chain's CDR3 is CATRPTGVNTEAFF. The DNA for the CDR3 is TGTGCCACCAGACCGACAGGGGTGAACACTGAAGCTTTCTTT. The J gene is TRBJ1-1, the V gene TRBV24-1; TRBD1 matches at 8 bases. The ends lost 7 bases at V and 0 bases at J; junction bases unmatched: 3. Germline CDR1 and CDR2: KGHDR and SFDVKD. The CDR3 is 14 amino acids.

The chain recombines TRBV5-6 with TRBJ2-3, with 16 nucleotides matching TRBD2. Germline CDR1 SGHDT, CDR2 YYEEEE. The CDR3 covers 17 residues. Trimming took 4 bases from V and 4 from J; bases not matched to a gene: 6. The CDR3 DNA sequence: TGTGCCAGCAGCGACCCGGGACTAGCGGGGGGGCCAGATACGCAGTATTTT. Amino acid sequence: CASSDPGLAGGPDTQYF.

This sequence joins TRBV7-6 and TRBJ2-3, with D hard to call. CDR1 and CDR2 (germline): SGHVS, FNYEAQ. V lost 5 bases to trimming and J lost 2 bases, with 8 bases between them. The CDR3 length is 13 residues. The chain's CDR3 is CASSTGITDTQYF. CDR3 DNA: TGTGCCAGCAGCACGGGCATCACAGATACGCAGTATTTT.

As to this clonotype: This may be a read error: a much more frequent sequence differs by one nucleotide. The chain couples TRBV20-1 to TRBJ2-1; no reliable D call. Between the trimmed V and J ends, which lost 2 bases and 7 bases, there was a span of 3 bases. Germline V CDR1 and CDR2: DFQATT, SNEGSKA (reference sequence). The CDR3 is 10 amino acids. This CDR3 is CSARLNEQFF. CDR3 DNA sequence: TGCAGTGCTAGACTGAATGAGCAGTTCTTC.

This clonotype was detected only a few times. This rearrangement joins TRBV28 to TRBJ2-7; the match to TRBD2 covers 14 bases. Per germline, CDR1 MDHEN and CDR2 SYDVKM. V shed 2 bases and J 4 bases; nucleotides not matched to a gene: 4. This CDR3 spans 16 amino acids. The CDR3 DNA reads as TGTGCCAGCAGTTTAAGAGGACTAGCGGGAGGATACGAGCAGTACTTC. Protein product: CASSLRGLAGGYEQYF.

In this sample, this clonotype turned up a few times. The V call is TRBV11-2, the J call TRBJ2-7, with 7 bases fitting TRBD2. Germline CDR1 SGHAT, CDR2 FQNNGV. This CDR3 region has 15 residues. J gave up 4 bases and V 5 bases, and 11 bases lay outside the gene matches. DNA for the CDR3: TGTGCCAGCAGCGCCACGGGCGGGAGAGGTTACGAGCAGTACTTC. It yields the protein CASSATGGRGYEQYF.

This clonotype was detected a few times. CDR3 coding DNA: TGTGCCAGCAGCTCAACAGGGGTAGGAAACATTCAGTACTTC. Its translation is CASSSTGVGNIQYF. The gene calls are TRBV7-2 and TRBJ2-4; 7 nucleotides align to TRBD1. The V gene end was trimmed by 4 bases and the J gene end by 6 bases; junction bases not matched to a gene: 6. The CDR3 is 14 amino acids. CDR1 SGHTA and CDR2 FQGNSA come from the germline V gene.